Presented here are 5 T cell receptor beta chains from one specimen sequenced in a study of breast tumors, draining lymph nodes, adjacent tissues. In TCRdb, the multiplex PCR reads were re-called with MiXCR into one record per CDR3 protein. The table lists some 130,000 distinct CDR3 sequences, just under 20% of them singletons. Breast cancer patients provided tissue from their axillary draining lymph nodes. The material sequenced was axillary lymph node tissue. These receptors all stem from a female donor with breast cancer. Some clones in this sample may be carry-over from other donors' samples.

This clonotype has ten or more counts. The genes are TRBV20-1 and TRBJ2-5; TRBD2 matches 7 bases. V shed 6 bases and J 5 bases; nucleotides not matched to a gene: 9. The CDR3 is made up of 13 amino acids. Germline V lookup: CDR1 DFQATT, CDR2 SNEGSKA (reference sequence). CDR3 amino acids: CSASKAGIETQYF. As DNA, the CDR3 is TGCAGTGCCTCTAAAGCGGGGATCGAGACCCAGTACTTC.

In this sample, this clonotype turned up a few times. One end of the junction fails to match germline, which may point to a read error. The chain joins TRBV6-4 to TRBJ1-6; D possibly corresponds to TRBD1 (6 bases). Germline V gives CDR1 MRHNA, CDR2 SNTAGT. This CDR3 spans 14 amino acids. The CDR3 region is CASSTGGLNSPLYF. Here the CDR3 DNA reads TGTGCCAGCAGCACGGGGGGCCTTAATTCACCCCTCTACTTT.

This clonotype was seen many times. V usage is TRBV6-5 and J usage is TRBJ1-6, with D possibly matching TRBD1 (6 bases). V was trimmed by 5 bases and J by 6 bases, leaving 11 bases between them. Per the germline V gene, CDR1 is MNHEY and CDR2 is SVGAGI. The CDR3 covers 14 residues. The chain's CDR3 is CASSRGTLNSPLHF. CDR3 DNA sequence: TGTGCCAGCAGTCGAGGGACACTTAATTCACCCCTCCACTTT.

In regard to this clonotype: A much larger clone is a single base away; this may be a read error. V gene TRBV9 combines with J gene TRBJ2-2; 9 positions match TRBD1. There are 15 residues in the CDR3. Germline V gene lookup returns CDR1 SGDLS and CDR2 YYNGEE. Unmatched junction bases numbered 6, after V lost 4 bases and J lost 5 bases. CDR3 bases: TGTGCCAGCAGCTCACAGGACAGGGGTACCGGGGAGCTGTTTTTT. This gives the protein CASSSQDRGTGELFF.

This clonotype appeared many times. One end of the junction is discordant with germline, which a read error may explain. J is TRBJ2-1 and V is TRBV6-5, with D perhaps TRBD2 (6 bases). The CDR3 length is 11 residues. Germline CDR1 is MNHEY and CDR2 is SVGAGI. In nucleotides, the CDR3 is TGTGCCAGCAGTTACGGGAGGACACAGTTATTC. This translates into CASSYGRTQLF.